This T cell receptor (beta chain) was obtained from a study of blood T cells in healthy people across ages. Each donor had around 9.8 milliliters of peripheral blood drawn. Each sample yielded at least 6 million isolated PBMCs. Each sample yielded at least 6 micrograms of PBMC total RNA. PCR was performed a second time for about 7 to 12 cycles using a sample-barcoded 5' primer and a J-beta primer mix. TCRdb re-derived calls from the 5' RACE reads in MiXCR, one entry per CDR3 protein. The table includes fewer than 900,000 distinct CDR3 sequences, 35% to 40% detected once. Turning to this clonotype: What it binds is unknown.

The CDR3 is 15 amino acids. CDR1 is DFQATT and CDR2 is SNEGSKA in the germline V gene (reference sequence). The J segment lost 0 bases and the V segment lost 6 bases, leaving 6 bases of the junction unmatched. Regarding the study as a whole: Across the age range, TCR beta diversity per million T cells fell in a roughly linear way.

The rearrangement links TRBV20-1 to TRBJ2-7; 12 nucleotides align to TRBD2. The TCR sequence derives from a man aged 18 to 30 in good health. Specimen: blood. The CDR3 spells CSATPTSGGSYEQYF. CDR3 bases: TGCAGTGCAACCCCGACTAGCGGGGGCTCCTACGAGCAGTACTTC.